The 5 T cell receptor beta chains below all came from one sample that was sequenced in a study of T cells after yellow fever vaccination. TCRdb re-analysed the 5' RACE reads in MiXCR, keeping a single row per CDR3 protein. The table has 78,000 or so distinct CDR3 sequences, 7.3% seen once. The sequences come from CD8+ T cells sorted from PBMCs, collected 10 to 11 days after the first yellow fever vaccination. The receptors come from a man aged 18 to 29 who received the YFV17D yellow fever vaccine.

The chain employs TRBV28 and TRBJ2-2; D uncertain. Germline CDR1 is MDHEN and CDR2 is SYDVKM. V was pared by 5 bases and J by 5 bases, with 9 bases between. The CDR3 length is 13 residues. The CDR3 sequence is CASSGPRTGELFF. CDR3 in DNA: TGTGCCAGCAGTGGTCCTCGTACCGGGGAGCTGTTTTTT. The full variable domain, with the rest looked up from reference TRBV28 and TRBJ2-2, is DVKVTQSSRYLVKRTGEKVFLECVQDMDHENMFWYRQDPGLGLRLIYFSYDVKMKEKGDIPEGYSVSREKKERFSLILESASTNQTSMYLCASSGPRTGELFFGEGSRLTVL.

J is TRBJ2-7 and V is TRBV4-3; D not certain. V lost 0 bases to trimming and J lost 3 bases, with 12 bases between them. The CDR3 runs 15 residues. Germline CDR1 reads LGHNA; CDR2 reads YSLEER. As DNA, the CDR3 is TGCGCCAGCAGCCAAGATTCGGTCTTGCTCTACGAGCAGTACTTC. The encoded protein is CASSQDSVLLYEQYF.

In DNA form, the CDR3 reads TGTGCCAGCAGCTTGGGCTGGGGTTCGCAGGGGGGCGAGCAGTACGTC. Translated: CASSLGWGSQGGEQYV. The chain joins TRBV7-9 to TRBJ2-7, with D possibly matching TRBD1 (7 bases). The CDR3 has 16 amino acids. CDR1 and CDR2 from the germline V gene are SEHNR and FQNEAQ (reference sequence). Trimming removed 3 bases at V and 6 bases at J, with 21 bases between.

The chain is built from TRBV4-1 and TRBJ2-5; D is possibly TRBD2 (6 bases). The ends were cut back, 0 bases at V and 2 bases at J, with 19 bases in the middle. The germline V gene has CDR1 MGHRA and CDR2 YSYEKL. This CDR3 is 18 amino acids long. The CDR3 DNA is TGCGCCAGCAGCCAAGACCCTTTCCAGGGCGGGGCACAAGAGACCCAGTACTTC. It codes for CASSQDPFQGGAQETQYF.

This clonotype was found many times. The chain joins TRBV5-5 to TRBJ1-5, with unresolved D. V was clipped by 0 bases and J by 6 bases, with 19 bases between them. Germline V CDR1 and CDR2: SGHKS, YYEKEE (reference sequence). The length of the CDR3 is 17 residues. The CDR3 loop reads CASSLGPGRVGSQPQHF. CDR3 nucleotides: TGTGCCAGCAGCTTGGGACCTGGACGGGTCGGGAGTCAGCCCCAGCATTTT.